This is a list of T cell receptor beta chains from one sample in a study of shared clonotypes between healthy human individuals. The method was immunoSEQ multiplex PCR; TCRdb's version includes in-frame clones alone and lacks a portion of them. This table has around 600,000 clones, roughly 95% appearing once. Sequenced sample: naive CD8+ T cells sorted from blood. The receptors were sampled from a woman in her twenties or thirties in good health. Both conserved end residues are part of each CDR3. D genes are given only for firm matches. Some rows mark clone size as missing; the rest say once, few, many or name a class of expanded clone.

>TRBV7-9|.|TRBJ2-7|once
CASSTIMDGYEQYF
TGTGCCAGCAGCACAATTATGGACGGCTACGAGCAGTACTTC
>TRBV2|.|TRBJ1-2|.
CASSEALGEPYGYTF
TGTGCCAGCAGTGAAGCGCTTGGAGAGCCCTATGGCTACACCTTC
>TRBV15|.|TRBJ2-3|.
CATSRTDGYTDTQYF
TGTGCCACCAGCAGGACGGATGGGTACACAGATACGCAGTATTTT
>TRBV19|.|TRBJ1-1|.
CASSLGVNTEAFF
TGTGCCAGTAGTCTAGGTGTGAACACTGAAGCTTTCTTT
>TRBV28|.|TRBJ1-6|.
CASSFKPGGSPLHF
TGTGCCAGCAGTTTCAAGCCTGGGGGTTCACCCCTCCACTTT
>TRBV13|.|TRBJ2-3|.
CASSPPSGEGGTQYF
TGTGCCAGCAGCCCACCGTCGGGAGAGGGAGGTACGCAGTATTTT
>TRBV10-2|TRBD1|TRBJ1-1|.
CASSDPQGAQPEAFF
TGCGCCAGCAGTGACCCACAGGGGGCGCAACCTGAAGCTTTCTTT
>TRBV9|.|TRBJ2-3|.
CASSVSGPPTDTQYF
TGTGCCAGCAGCGTTAGCGGTCCTCCCACAGATACGCAGTATTTT
>TRBV28|TRBD1|TRBJ1-5|once
CASSSDREGGQPQHF
TGTGCCAGCAGTTCCGACAGGGAAGGGGGTCAGCCCCAGCATTTT
>TRBV28|TRBD2|TRBJ2-3|.
CASSLLATTDTQYF
TGTGCCAGCAGTCTACTAGCGACCACAGATACGCAGTATTTT
>TRBV5-1|.|TRBJ1-1|.
CASSWEGGFTEAFF
TGCGCCAGCAGCTGGGAGGGAGGGTTCACTGAAGCTTTCTTT
>TRBV28|TRBD1|TRBJ2-1|.
CASRVRGHEQFF
TGTGCCAGCAGGGTAAGGGGGCATGAGCAGTTCTTC
>TRBV5-1|.|TRBJ2-5|.
CASSLGRWETQYF
TGCGCCAGCAGCTTGGGGAGGTGGGAGACCCAGTACTTC
>TRBV2|.|TRBJ2-5|.
CASSAQGQETQYF
TGTGCCAGCAGTGCTCAGGGACAAGAGACCCAGTACTTC
>TRBV4-1|TRBD1|TRBJ2-4|.
CASSQVRRGQGNIQYF
TGCGCCAGCAGCCAAGTCCGGCGTGGACAGGGGAACATTCAGTACTTC
>TRBV27|.|TRBJ2-1|.
CASSFGGHEQFF
TGTGCCAGCAGTTTCGGGGGGCATGAGCAGTTCTTC
>TRBV7-9|.|TRBJ2-7|once
CASSFSEGSYEQYF
TGTGCCAGCAGCTTTAGCGAGGGTTCCTACGAGCAGTACTTC
>TRBV5-6|.|TRBJ2-7|.
CASSPAGGYEQYF
TGTGCCAGCAGCCCCGCTGGGGGGTACGAGCAGTACTTC
>TRBV29-1|.|TRBJ2-7|once
CSVVATYEQYF
TGCAGCGTTGTTGCGACCTACGAGCAGTACTTC
>TRBV29-1|.|TRBJ1-5|.
CSVVRVCNQPQHF
TGCAGCGTTGTCAGGGTTTGCAATCAGCCCCAGCATTTT
>TRBV28|TRBD2|TRBJ2-1|.
CASSPGLAGTLSYNEQFF
TGTGCCAGCAGCCCGGGACTAGCGGGAACCTTGTCCTACAATGAGCAGTTCTTC
>TRBV7-9|.|TRBJ2-3|.
CASSLGSSTDTQYF
TGTGCCAGCAGCTTAGGTAGCAGCACAGATACGCAGTATTTT
>TRBV5-6|TRBD2|TRBJ2-7|.
CASSPAGGARVEQYF
TGTGCCAGCAGCCCGGCGGGGGGGGCGCGGGTCGAGCAGTACTTC
>TRBV19|.|TRBJ1-2|.
CASNWGTGYGYTF
TGTGCCAGTAATTGGGGGACGGGCTATGGCTACACCTTC
>TRBV29-1|TRBD1|TRBJ2-7|.
CSVEDGQGYEQYF
TGCAGCGTTGAAGATGGACAGGGCTACGAGCAGTACTTC
>TRBV18|.|TRBJ1-2|once
CASSPLWGGILYGYTF
TGTGCCAGCTCACCCCTGTGGGGAGGGATTCTCTATGGCTACACCTTC
>TRBV7-9|.|TRBJ1-1|once
CASSDPGTPNTEAFF
TGTGCCAGCAGCGACCCCGGGACACCGAACACTGAAGCTTTCTTT
>TRBV30|TRBD2|TRBJ2-2|.
CAWAITSGGAGELFF
TGTGCCTGGGCCATCACTAGCGGGGGGGCCGGGGAGCTGTTTTTT